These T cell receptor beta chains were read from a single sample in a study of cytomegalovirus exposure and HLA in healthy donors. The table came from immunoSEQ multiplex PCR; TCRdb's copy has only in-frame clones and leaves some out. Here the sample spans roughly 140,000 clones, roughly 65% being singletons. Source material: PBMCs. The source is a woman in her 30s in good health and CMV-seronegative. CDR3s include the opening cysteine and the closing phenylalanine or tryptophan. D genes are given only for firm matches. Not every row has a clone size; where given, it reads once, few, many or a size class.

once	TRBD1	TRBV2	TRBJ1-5	CASSVGQGRNQPQHF	TGTGCCAGCAGTGTTGGACAGGGGAGGAATCAGCCCCAGCATTTT
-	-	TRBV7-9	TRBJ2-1	CASSSGGEQFF	TGTGCCAGCAGCTCCGGTGGTGAGCAGTTCTTC
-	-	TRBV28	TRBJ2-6	CASSQYSSGANVLTF	TGTGCCAGCAGCCAATACTCCTCTGGGGCCAACGTCCTGACTTTC
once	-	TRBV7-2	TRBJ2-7	CASSLGQVPTYEQYF	TGTGCCAGCAGCTTAGGACAGGTTCCTACCTACGAGCAGTACTTC
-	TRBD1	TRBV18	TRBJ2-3	CASSRCRDRVGSGTDTQYF	TGTGCCAGCTCACGTTGCCGGGACAGGGTGGGATCTGGCACAGATACGCAGTATTTT
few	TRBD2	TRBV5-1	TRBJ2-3	CASSFGLAGGENTQYF	TGCGCCAGCAGCTTTGGACTAGCGGGTGGCGAAAATACGCAGTATTTT
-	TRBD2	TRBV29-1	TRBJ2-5	CSVEKERGSQYF	TGCAGCGTTGAAAAAGAGCGGGGGTCCCAGTACTTC
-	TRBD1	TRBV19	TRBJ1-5	CASSIGQGAKRSNQPQHF	TGTGCCAGTAGTATTGGGCAGGGGGCGAAAAGAAGCAATCAGCCCCAGCATTTT
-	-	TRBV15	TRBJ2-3	CATSRGRGGGTDTQYF	TGTGCCACCAGCAGAGGGAGAGGGGGGGGCACAGATACGCAGTATTTT
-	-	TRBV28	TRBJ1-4	CASSPGGTRGEKLFF	TGTGCCAGCAGCCCTGGGGGGACTCGGGGTGAAAAACTGTTTTTT
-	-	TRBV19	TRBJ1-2	CASTPRPLTGLNGYTF	TGTGCCAGTACCCCGAGGCCATTGACAGGATTAAATGGCTACACCTTC
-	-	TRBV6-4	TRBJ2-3	CASSAWGDVTDTQYF	TGTGCCAGCAGTGCGTGGGGGGACGTCACAGATACGCAGTATTTT
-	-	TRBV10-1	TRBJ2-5	CASSESTQGTQYF	TGCGCCAGCAGTGAGTCAACACAGGGGACCCAGTACTTC
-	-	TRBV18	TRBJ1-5	CASSTGENQPQHF	TGTGCCAGCTCAACCGGGGAGAATCAGCCCCAGCATTTT
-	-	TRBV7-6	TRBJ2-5	CASSLAPSGVGQETQYF	TGTGCCAGCAGCTTAGCTCCCTCAGGGGTCGGCCAAGAGACCCAGTACTTC
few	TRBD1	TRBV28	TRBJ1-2	CASSFGTGVYGYTF	TGTGCCAGCAGTTTCGGGACAGGGGTCTATGGCTACACCTTC
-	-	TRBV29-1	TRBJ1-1	CSARQENTEAFF	TGCAGCGCCAGACAGGAGAACACTGAAGCTTTCTTT
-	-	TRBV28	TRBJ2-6	CASTLSGANVLTF	TGTGCCAGCACCCTATCTGGGGCCAACGTCCTGACTTTC
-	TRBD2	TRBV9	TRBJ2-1	CASSVVAGGPRNEQFF	TGTGCCAGCAGCGTAGTTGCGGGGGGCCCACGGAATGAGCAGTTCTTC
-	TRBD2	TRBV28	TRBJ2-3	CASSLSAGGRTQYF	TGTGCCAGCAGTTTATCGGCGGGAGGGCGGACGCAGTATTTT
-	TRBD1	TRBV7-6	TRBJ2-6	CASSQGQGAGANVLTF	TGTGCCAGCAGCCAGGGACAGGGTGCTGGGGCCAACGTCCTGACTTTC
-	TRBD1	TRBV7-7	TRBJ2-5	CASSSTGVGETQYF	TGTGCTAGCAGCTCGACAGGGGTTGGGGAGACCCAGTACTTC
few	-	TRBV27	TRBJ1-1	CASSSAGMSRGTEAFF	TGTGCCAGCAGTTCAGCCGGGATGTCGCGCGGCACTGAAGCTTTCTTT
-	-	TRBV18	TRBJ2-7	CASSPRTYEQYF	TGTGCCAGCTCACCACGGACTTACGAGCAGTACTTC
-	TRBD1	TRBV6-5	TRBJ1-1	CASSGDRGRTEAFF	TGTGCCAGCAGTGGCGACAGGGGGCGAACTGAAGCTTTCTTT
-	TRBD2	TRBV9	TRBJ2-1	CASSVAGGSYNEQFF	TGTGCCAGCAGCGTAGCGGGGGGCTCCTACAATGAGCAGTTCTTC
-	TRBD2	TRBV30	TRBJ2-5	CAWSAGGPETQYF	TGTGCCTGGAGTGCGGGGGGTCCGGAGACCCAGTACTTC
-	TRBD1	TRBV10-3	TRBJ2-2	CALQRDRGTGELFF	TGTGCCTTGCAACGGGACAGAGGAACCGGGGAGCTGTTTTTT
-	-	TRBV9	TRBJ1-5	CASSATRGASNQPQHF	TGTGCCAGCAGTGCCACCAGGGGAGCTAGCAATCAGCCCCAGCATTTT
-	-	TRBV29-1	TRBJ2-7	CSVEGGEQGYEQYF	TGCAGCGTTGAGGGGGGAGAGCAAGGGTACGAGCAGTACTTC
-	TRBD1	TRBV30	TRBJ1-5	CAWGPRDRDQPQHF	TGTGCCTGGGGACCCCGGGACAGGGACCAGCCCCAGCATTTT
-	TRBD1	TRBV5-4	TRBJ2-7	CAGTPGQGASYEQYF	TGTGCCGGCACCCCAGGACAGGGGGCGTCCTACGAGCAGTACTTC
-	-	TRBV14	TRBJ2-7	CASSQGWGLYEQYF	TGTGCCAGCAGCCAAGGTTGGGGCCTCTACGAGCAGTACTTC
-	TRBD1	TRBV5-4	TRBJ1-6	CASSLQGVYSPLHF	TGTGCCAGCAGCTTACAGGGGGTGTACTCACCCCTCCACTTT
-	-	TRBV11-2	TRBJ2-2	CASSLAAGAGELFF	TGTGCCAGCAGCTTAGCCGCAGGGGCCGGGGAGCTGTTTTTT
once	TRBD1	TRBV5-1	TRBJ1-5	CASSEGTGGDQPQHF	TGCGCCAGCAGCGAAGGGACAGGGGGCGATCAGCCCCAGCATTTT
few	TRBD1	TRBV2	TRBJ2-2	CASRAETGGTGELFF	TGTGCCAGCAGGGCTGAGACAGGGGGCACCGGGGAGCTGTTTTTT
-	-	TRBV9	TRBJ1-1	CASSDQQGGTEAFF	TGTGCCAGCAGCGACCAGCAGGGTGGCACTGAAGCTTTCTTT
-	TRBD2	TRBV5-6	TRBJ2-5	CASSLGGEETQYF	TGTGCCAGCTCCTTGGGGGGGGAAGAGACCCAGTACTTC
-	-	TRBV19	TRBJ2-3	CASSIEGRGPDTQYF	TGTGCCAGTAGTATAGAAGGCAGGGGACCAGATACGCAGTATTTT
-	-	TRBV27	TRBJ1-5	CASSFSSISNQPQHF	TGTGCCAGCAGTTTTAGCTCGATCAGCAATCAGCCCCAGCATTTT
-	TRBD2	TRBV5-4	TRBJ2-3	CASSGTSGGFSDTQYF	TGTGCCAGCAGCGGAACTAGCGGGGGCTTCTCAGATACGCAGTATTTT
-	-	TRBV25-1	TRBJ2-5	CASSDSGSFGTQYF	TGTGCCAGCAGTGATTCCGGGAGCTTCGGGACCCAGTACTTC
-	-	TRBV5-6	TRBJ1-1	CASSRGRTFGTEAFF	TGTGCCAGCAGCCGGGGTAGGACTTTTGGCACTGAAGCTTTCTTT
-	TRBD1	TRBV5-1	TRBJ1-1	CASSLRQGARRDTEAFF	TGCGCCAGCAGCTTGCGACAGGGGGCGCGTAGGGACACTGAAGCTTTCTTT
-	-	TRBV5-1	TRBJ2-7	CASSLVGGYEQYF	TGCGCCAGCAGCTTGGTCGGGGGATACGAGCAGTACTTC
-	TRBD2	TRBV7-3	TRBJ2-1	CASSLNSGGDEQFF	TGTGCCAGCAGCCTCAATAGCGGGGGAGATGAGCAGTTCTTC
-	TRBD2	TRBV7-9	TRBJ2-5	CASSSRLAVNQETQYF	TGTGCCAGCAGCTCCCGACTAGCGGTAAACCAAGAGACCCAGTACTTC
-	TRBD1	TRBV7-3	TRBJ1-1	CASSLDREAEAFF	TGTGCCAGCAGCTTGGACAGGGAAGCTGAAGCTTTCTTT
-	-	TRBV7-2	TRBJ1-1	CASSSLGGVLMNTEAFF	TGTGCCAGCAGCTCGCTGGGGGGGGTGCTCATGAACACTGAAGCTTTCTTT
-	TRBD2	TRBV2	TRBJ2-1	CASSEQRTSGNQFF	TGTGCCAGCAGTGAGCAAAGGACTAGCGGGAACCAGTTCTTC
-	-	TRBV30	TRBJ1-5	CAWDHRVGQPQHF	TGTGCCTGGGACCACAGGGTCGGACAGCCCCAGCATTTT
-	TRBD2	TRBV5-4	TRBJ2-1	CASSAGGGLYNEQFF	TGTGCCAGCAGCGCGGGGGGGGGCCTATACAATGAGCAGTTCTTC
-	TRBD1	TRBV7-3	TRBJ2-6	CASSLRDRPSGANVLTF	TGTGCCAGCAGCTTACGGGACAGGCCCTCTGGGGCCAACGTCCTGACTTTC
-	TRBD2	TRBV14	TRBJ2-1	CASSQLAGLGNEQFF	TGTGCCAGCAGCCAACTAGCGGGGCTTGGCAATGAGCAGTTCTTC